This T cell receptor beta chain was sequenced for a study of beta chain features in type 1 diabetes. Sequenced material consisted of expressed TCRB transcripts (all of the isolated RNA was reverse transcribed). Profiling relied on immunoSEQ multiplex PCR, and the TCRdb table lists in-frame clones only, not all of them. The table has under 950,000 clones, 17% seen once. Sort purity for all populations was recorded as exceeding 98%. Germline CDR1 reads SGHRS; CDR2 reads YFSETQ. The CDR3 has 12 amino acids. Trimming stripped 4 bases from V and 7 bases from J, with 12 bases between. V gene TRBV5-1 combines with J gene TRBJ2-7, with a tentative D call TRBD1 (6 bases). This sequence was found in a woman aged 18-29 years in good health. The source material was naive CD4+ T cells from blood. This chain's CDR3 is CASSVNREEQYF. DNA for the CDR3: TGCGCCAGCAGCGTAAACAGGGAGGAGCAGTACTTC.